Detailed here is one T cell receptor beta chain. Clones were read by immunoSEQ multiplex PCR, and TCRdb kept only the in-frame ones, dropping some. The sample yields around 95,000 clones, around 80% seen once. The record originates from a study of radiation and T cells in renal cell carcinoma. Trimming pared 6 bases from V and 3 bases from J, leaving 8 bases between. CDR1 is MDHEN and CDR2 is SYDVKM in the germline V gene. This CDR3 contains 12 residues. Time point given: blood 4 weeks post-SBRT, at nephrectomy. The treatment denotes: 15 Gy SBRT to primary tumor, nephrectomy 4 weeks later. This chain uses TRBV28 with TRBJ1-2; D not resolved. The origin of this receptor is a man aged 55 to 70 with renal cell carcinoma. The starting material was blood, obtained from a patient whose treatment included radiotherapy and nephrectomy. The CDR3 loop is CASSPRDYGYTF. The DNA of the CDR3 is TGTGCCAGCAGCCCGAGGGACTATGGCTACACCTTC.